The T cell receptor beta chain under discussion was sequenced for a study of cytomegalovirus exposure and HLA in healthy donors. In the case of this clone: Its target is not known.

Study-wide points: Later work showed greater clonal expansion in HLA-associated TCR beta chains than in equally common others. With high specificity and sensitivity, the classifier reportedly diagnosed cytomegalovirus status.

PCR used 60 Vbeta primers and 13 Jbeta primers. Clones were read by immunoSEQ multiplex PCR, and TCRdb kept only the in-frame ones, dropping some. The sample includes 75,000 or so clones, approximately 70% seen only once; the top ten take roughly 21%. This receptor was taken from a man in his forties in good health and CMV-seropositive. Sequenced input: PBMCs.

The CDR3 is CASRGGLGTEAFF. The CDR3 DNA reads TGTGCCAGCAGGGGGGGGCTAGGGACTGAAGCTTTCTTT. The chain recombines TRBV11-2 with TRBJ1-1; possibly TRBD1 for D (6 bases). The CDR3 has 13 amino acids. Looked up from germline, CDR1 is SGHAT and CDR2 is FQNNGV. V lost 6 bases and J 5 bases, leaving 13 bases between the germline ends.